Listed below are T cell receptor beta chains from one sample, sequenced in a study of read filtering for tumor transcriptome and immune sequencing. TCRdb reanalysed the reads using MiXCR and keeps one entry per CDR3 protein. The sample has tens of thousands of distinct CDR3 sequences; around 20% are singletons. Sequenced input: a population of CD138-negative cells sorted from bone marrow. The receptors derive from a donor at least 40 years old with multiple myeloma. Each CDR3 is given with its conserved first and last residue. The order of the fields is V gene, D gene, clone size, CDR3 length, J gene, CDR3 DNA, CDR3 protein. The D gene is left open where the match is weak. Clone sizes are given selectively: once, few, many, or a class where the clone is expanded.

V gene: TRBV7-3
D gene: TRBD2
clone size: many
CDR3 length: 15
J gene: TRBJ2-1
CDR3 DNA: TGTGCCAGCAGCTTAACAGCGGGAGGGTACAATGAGCAGTTCTTC
CDR3 protein: CASSLTAGGYNEQFF

V gene: TRBV12-3/TRBV12-4
D gene: NA
clone size: many
CDR3 length: 13
J gene: TRBJ1-1
CDR3 DNA: TGTGCCAGCCTCCCCTCCCGGGACGGAAAAGCTTTCTTT
CDR3 protein: CASLPSRDGKAFF

V gene: TRBV14
D gene: NA
clone size: NA
CDR3 length: 14
J gene: TRBJ2-1
CDR3 DNA: TGTGCCAGCAGCCATGGTTTGTGGAGATTTGAGCAGTTCTTC
CDR3 protein: CASSHGLWRFEQFF

V gene: TRBV5-1
D gene: TRBD1
clone size: NA
CDR3 length: 14
J gene: TRBJ2-7
CDR3 DNA: TGCGCCAGCAGCTCGGGACAGGGGGCGTACGAGCAGTACTTC
CDR3 protein: CASSSGQGAYEQYF

V gene: TRBV7-2
D gene: NA
clone size: NA
CDR3 length: 15
J gene: TRBJ1-5
CDR3 DNA: TGTGCCAGCACCCCGGGCTCCACCTTCAATCAGCCCCAGCATTTT
CDR3 protein: CASTPGSTFNQPQHF

V gene: TRBV5-1
D gene: NA
clone size: many
CDR3 length: 16
J gene: TRBJ2-6
CDR3 DNA: TGCGCCAGCAGCTTGGGGATCGGGTCTGGGGCCAACGTCCTGACTTTC
CDR3 protein: CASSLGIGSGANVLTF

V gene: TRBV3-1
D gene: NA
clone size: NA
CDR3 length: 15
J gene: TRBJ1-3
CDR3 DNA: TGTGCCAGCAGCCGGGGGACAACCGCTGGAAACACCATATATTTT
CDR3 protein: CASSRGTTAGNTIYF

V gene: TRBV6-1
D gene: NA
clone size: NA
CDR3 length: 18
J gene: TRBJ2-1
CDR3 DNA: TGTGCCAGCAGTGAACCCCGGCTAGTGCGTTTATCCTGCAATGAGCAGTTCTTC
CDR3 protein: CASSEPRLVRLSCNEQFF

V gene: TRBV20-1
D gene: NA
clone size: NA
CDR3 length: 13
J gene: TRBJ2-5
CDR3 DNA: TGCAGTACAGTAGGGACAACCCAAGAGACCCAGTACTTC
CDR3 protein: CSTVGTTQETQYF

V gene: TRBV10-2
D gene: NA
clone size: many
CDR3 length: 12
J gene: TRBJ1-1
CDR3 DNA: TGCGCCAGCAGTGAGCCGGGCAGTGAAGCTTTCTTT
CDR3 protein: CASSEPGSEAFF

V gene: TRBV28
D gene: NA
clone size: many
CDR3 length: 15
J gene: TRBJ1-1
CDR3 DNA: TGTGCCAGCAGTTTCAGGGCGGGCGGGCGCACTGAAGCTTTCTTT
CDR3 protein: CASSFRAGGRTEAFF

V gene: TRBV20-1
D gene: NA
clone size: few
CDR3 length: 14
J gene: TRBJ1-2
CDR3 DNA: TGCAGTGCTAGAGCCCAGGGAGGAAACTATGGCTACACCTTC
CDR3 protein: CSARAQGGNYGYTF

V gene: TRBV28
D gene: NA
clone size: many
CDR3 length: 14
J gene: TRBJ2-5
CDR3 DNA: TGTGCCAGCAGTTTAGACCAATTCCCAGAGACCCAGTACTTC
CDR3 protein: CASSLDQFPETQYF

V gene: TRBV20-1
D gene: TRBD2
clone size: many
CDR3 length: 17
J gene: TRBJ2-5
CDR3 DNA: TGCAGTGCTAGCCGAGGACTAGCGGGAGCAACGCAAGAGACCCAGTACTTC
CDR3 protein: CSASRGLAGATQETQYF

V gene: TRBV6-2/TRBV6-3
D gene: NA
clone size: NA
CDR3 length: 16
J gene: TRBJ1-1
CDR3 DNA: TGTGCCAGCAGTTTACAGGGTCCAGGGATGAACACTGAAGCTTTCTTT
CDR3 protein: CASSLQGPGMNTEAFF